The source of this TCR beta chain is a study of cytomegalovirus exposure and HLA in healthy donors. The PCR used 60 Vbeta and 13 Jbeta primers. Authors' methods: Later, tens of millions of unique TCR beta chains were counted in an analysis, and around 11 million of them were shared. Sequencing was performed with immunoSEQ multiplex PCR; in TCRdb, only in-frame clones are kept and a portion is missing. The V and J calls and clone size were taken over from that table, and D and trimming were inferred from the DNA. The sample has fewer than 150,000 clones. Study conclusions and caveats: A later look showed TCR association rates differing by HLA locus, highest for DRB1 and lowest for HLA-C. High sensitivity and specificity were reportedly achieved when the classifier diagnosed cytomegalovirus status.

Remarks on this clone: Its specificity is not known.

This receptor was identified in a woman in her sixties in good health and CMV-seronegative. The sample was PBMCs.

The CDR3 loop reads CASSQPVANTEAFF. The CDR3 nucleotides read TGCGCCAGCAGCCAACCCGTAGCGAACACTGAAGCTTTCTTT. V usage is TRBV4-1 and J usage is TRBJ1-1, with D hard to call. V was pared by 2 bases and J by 1 base, with 8 bases between. Germline V gives CDR1 MGHRA, CDR2 YSYEKL. The CDR3 is 14 residues long.